The 10 T cell receptor beta chains below were found in one sample sequenced in a study of cytomegalovirus exposure and HLA in healthy donors. 60 Vbeta and 13 Jbeta primers were used in PCR. Produced via immunoSEQ multiplex PCR; TCRdb's table is partial and in-frame only. The table lists 140,000 or so clones, 65% to 90% of them singletons, with over 0.95% in the top ten. Input material: PBMCs. These receptors came from a female donor in good health and CMV-seronegative.

This chain links TRBV27 with TRBJ2-2, with 10 positions matching TRBD2. The CDR3 runs to 17 residues. From germline, CDR1 is MNHEY and CDR2 SMNVEV (reference sequence). The V segment lost 0 bases and the J segment 7 bases; nucleotides outside the gene matches: 8. For the CDR3, the DNA is TGTGCCAGCAGTTTATCGGGGCTAGCGGGAGTAATCGGGGAGCTGTTTTTT. This encodes CASSLSGLAGVIGELFF.

V and J are TRBV5-1 and TRBJ1-3; 7 bases map to TRBD1. This CDR3 is 15 amino acids long. J was trimmed by 4 bases and V by 4 bases; bases with no gene match: 8. The germline V gene has CDR1 SGHRS and CDR2 YFSETQ. CDR3 sequence: CASSIAGGSGNTIYF. CDR3 sequence (DNA): TGCGCCAGCAGCATTGCAGGGGGAAGCGGAAACACCATATATTTT.

V gene TRBV28 combines with J gene TRBJ1-2; TRBD1 matches at 7 bases. Germline V gives CDR1 MDHEN, CDR2 SYDVKM. The CDR3 spans 14 residues. V shed 6 bases, J shed 8 bases, and the junction held 12 bases outside the gene matches. CDR3 residues: CASSTTRDSAGYTF. CDR3 nucleotide sequence: TGTGCCAGCAGCACGACTCGGGACAGCGCGGGCTACACCTTC.

This chain connects TRBV9 to TRBJ2-1; 8 nucleotides line up with TRBD1. Per germline, CDR1 SGDLS and CDR2 YYNGEE. There are 14 residues in the CDR3. After removal of 2 bases from V and 3 bases from J, the junction contained 1 base not matched to a gene. CDR3 amino acids: CASSVGTGYNEQFF. As DNA, the CDR3 is TGTGCCAGCAGCGTCGGGACAGGCTACAATGAGCAGTTCTTC. Complete variable domain (other parts from reference TRBV9 and TRBJ2-1): DSGVTQTPKHLITATGQRVTLRCSPRSGDLSVYWYQQSLDQGLQFLIQYYNGEERAKGNILERFSAQQFPDLHSELNLSSLELGDSALYFCASSVGTGYNEQFFGPGTRLTVL.

This CDR3 is CASSWGTGDTGELFF. The DNA of the CDR3 is TGTGCCAGCAGCTGGGGGACAGGGGACACCGGGGAGCTGTTTTTT. The chain links TRBV5-6 to TRBJ2-2, with 10 bases that match TRBD1. CDR1 is SGHDT, CDR2 YYEEEE, per germline. This CDR3 has 15 amino acids. V gave up 3 bases and J gave up 3 bases; unmatched junction bases: 2.

The J gene is TRBJ2-3, the V gene TRBV11-2, with TRBD2 identical over 14 bases. J was trimmed by 4 bases and V by 5 bases; bases with no gene match: 5. Germline CDR1 SGHAT, CDR2 FQNNGV. There are 16 residues in the CDR3. For the CDR3, the DNA is TGTGCCAGCAGCCGACTAGCGGGAGGGCCAGCAGATACGCAGTATTTT. As protein: CASSRLAGGPADTQYF.

This clone was seen a single time. The V gene is TRBV7-9, the J gene TRBJ1-1, with 7 bases fitting TRBD1. Per the germline V gene, CDR1 is SEHNR and CDR2 is FQNEAQ (reference sequence). J lost 4 bases, V lost 1 base, and 3 bases had no gene match. The CDR3 spans 14 residues. CDR3 sequence: CASSLGPGGTEAFF. As DNA, the CDR3 is TGTGCCAGCAGCTTAGGACCAGGGGGCACTGAAGCTTTCTTT. Full variable domain (outside the CDR3, taken from reference TRBV7-9 and TRBJ1-1): DTGVSQNPRHKITKRGQNVTFRCDPISEHNRLYWYRQTLGQGPEFLTYFQNEAQLEKSRLLSDRFSAERPKGSFSTLEIQRTEQGDSAMYLCASSLGPGGTEAFFGQGTRLTVV.

The chain joins TRBV28 to TRBJ1-5; weak D call: TRBD1 (5 bases). CDR3 length: 15 residues. The germline V and J ends were trimmed by 2 bases and 4 bases, with 12 bases remaining between them. The germline gives CDR1 MDHEN, CDR2 SYDVKM. Here the CDR3 reads CASSLLSAGNQPQHF. CDR3 DNA: TGTGCCAGCAGTTTACTGTCGGCAGGGAATCAGCCCCAGCATTTT.

The chain carries TRBV6-1 and TRBJ1-5; TRBD1 matches at 9 bases. The CDR3 contains 17 residues. Germline CDR1 MNHNS, CDR2 SASEGT. V lost 4 bases, J lost 2 bases, and 9 bases stayed unmatched. Here the CDR3 reads CASSAAGQGKGNQPQHF. CDR3 DNA: TGTGCCAGCAGTGCGGCGGGACAGGGTAAGGGCAATCAGCCCCAGCATTTT.

The CDR3 nucleotides are TGTGCCAGCAGCCAAGGGGCATACAGGGGGGTAAACAATGAGCAGTTCTTC. This sequence encodes CASSQGAYRGVNNEQFF. The chain has TRBV14 and TRBJ2-1; 8 bases map to TRBD1. Germline assignment: CDR1 SGHDN and CDR2 FVKESK. The CDR3 consists of 17 residues. The ends lost 1 base at V and 5 bases at J; junction bases unmatched: 10.